This T cell receptor beta chain derives from a study of T cells in Graves' hyperthyroidism and ophthalmopathy. RNA transcripts gave rise to amplified TCR beta CDR3 regions. A first-round RT-PCR of the TCR CDR3 used the HTBI primer set. TCRdb fed the multiplex PCR reads into MiXCR, producing one record per CDR3 protein. The sample includes about half a million distinct CDR3 sequences, around 15% seen only once; the top ten take around 32%. CDR1 and CDR2 (germline): SGHAT, FQNNGV. Trimming took 5 bases from V and 3 from J; bases not matched to a gene: 8. The CDR3 contains 16 residues. The V gene is TRBV11-2, the J gene TRBJ2-1, with 9 bases lining up with TRBD2. The sequence came from a woman aged 25-40 years with Graves' ophthalmopathy. Sequencing was done on a sample of blood. Here the CDR3 DNA reads TGTGCCAGCAGCCGGACAGCGGGAGGAAACTACAATGAGCAGTTCTTC. Protein product: CASSRTAGGNYNEQFF.